The entry below gives a single T cell receptor (beta chain) sequence along with its context. What it recognizes is unknown. The data are from a study of OX40 agonist ivuxolimab in advanced cancers. Study results and limitations: At 0.1 to 3.0 mg/kg, CD4+ and CD8+ blood T cells expanded clonally by week 6. More expanded clones were found, on average, in CD8+ than in CD4+ T cells.

Germline V gives CDR1 SGHRS, CDR2 YFSETQ. The ends were cut back, 1 base at V and 3 bases at J, with 12 bases in the middle. CDR3 size: 15 residues. Libraries were prepared by immunoSEQ multiplex PCR; TCRdb keeps only in-frame clonotypes and omits some of them. There are fewer than 75,000 clones in the sample; over 75% occur only once, and 8.2% lies in the top ten. Systemic immunosuppression or autoimmune disease history was grounds to exclude patients. The receptor's source is an adult with an advanced solid tumor such as melanoma, head and neck, liver or kidney cancer. This sample comprised CD4+ or CD8+ T cells sorted from blood, obtained in a trial of the OX40 agonist ivuxolimab. The chain couples TRBV5-1 to TRBJ2-3, with TRBD2 as a possible D gene (5 bases). The CDR3 DNA reads TGCGCCAGCAGCTTGAATGTCCTAGCTACAGATACGCAGTATTTT. Translation: CASSLNVLATDTQYF.